The 28 T cell receptor beta chains below were found in one sample sequenced in a study of radiation and T cells in renal cell carcinoma (dated by TCRdb to 2020 to 2021). The method behind the library was the immunoSEQ multiplex PCR assay. TCRdb obtained this table from immuneACCESS and retained in-frame rearrangements with V and J assigned. These tables miss some clones; where compared with another copy, unresolved V genes account for less than half of the shortfall, and the remainder is unexplained. This sample comprises about 50,000 clones, around 83% of them detected only once. 25% to 35% of the sample goes to the ten largest clones. Explained via the paper, the time point label denotes: baseline pretreatment blood. This specimen's treatment or condition label, interpreted: 15 Gy SBRT to primary tumor, nephrectomy 4 weeks later. This specimen consisted of blood, obtained from a patient whose treatment included radiotherapy and nephrectomy. The receptors here all came from a woman aged 70-85 years with renal cell carcinoma.

The CDR3, as DNA: TGTGCCAGCTCTGGGACTAGCGGGAGGGATGAGCAGTTCTTC. Translation gives CASSGTSGRDEQFF. The rearrangement joins TRBV6-5 to TRBJ2-1; 16 bases map to TRBD2. CDR3 size: 14 residues. Trimming removed 8 bases from V and 8 bases from J; junction bases left unmatched: 3. Germline CDR1 reads MNHEY; CDR2 reads SVGAGI.

The J gene is TRBJ1-2, the V gene TRBV9; 7 bases agree with TRBD1. The length of the CDR3 is 13 residues. In germline, CDR1 is SGDLS, CDR2 YYNGEE. J lost 6 bases, V lost 0 bases, and 2 bases had no gene match. DNA of the CDR3: TGTGCCAGCAGCGTAGACAGGGGTCATGGCTACACCTTC. Residues: CASSVDRGHGYTF.

V is TRBV4-3 and J is TRBJ2-1; 12 bases match TRBD2. The length of the CDR3 is 14 residues. After removal of 3 bases from V and 10 bases from J, the junction contained 4 bases not matched to a gene. Per germline, CDR1 LGHNA and CDR2 YSLEER. CDR3 nucleotides: TGCGCCAGCAGCCACGGACTAGCGGGGCGGGAGCAGTTCTTC. This gives the protein CASSHGLAGREQFF.

This rearrangement joins TRBV27 to TRBJ1-4, with D unclear. CDR1 is MNHEY, CDR2 SMNVEV, per germline (reference sequence). Trimming took 3 bases from V and 0 from J, leaving 8 bases between them. The CDR3 loop spans 15 amino acids. The CDR3 bases are TGTGCCAGCAGTTTTAGAAAGGCAACTAATGAAAAACTGTTTTTT. It specifies CASSFRKATNEKLFF.

V is TRBV4-1 and J is TRBJ2-1, with 9 bases that match TRBD1. Trimming took 1 base from V and 8 from J; bases not matched to a gene: 12. In germline, CDR1 is MGHRA, CDR2 YSYEKL. The CDR3 is 17 residues long. CDR3 coding DNA: TGCGCCAGCAGCCAAGTCTTCGACGGACAGGGGATGTATGAGCAGTTCTTC. Encoded protein: CASSQVFDGQGMYEQFF.

The V and J genes are TRBV19 and TRBJ1-1; 11 nucleotides align to TRBD1. CDR3 length equals 16 residues. Losses at the gene ends were 4 bases for V and 1 base for J; bases not matched to a gene: 5. Per germline, CDR1 LNHDA and CDR2 SQIVND (reference sequence). Here the CDR3 reads CASSTRTGGGNTEAFF. CDR3 nucleotides: TGTGCCAGTAGTACCAGGACAGGGGGCGGGAACACTGAAGCTTTCTTT. The full variable domain, rest sourced from reference TRBV19 and TRBJ1-1, is DGGITQSPKYLFRKEGQNVTLSCEQNLNHDAMYWYRQDPGQGLRLIYYSQIVNDFQKGDIAEGYSVSREKKESFPLTVTSAQKNPTAFYLCASSTRTGGGNTEAFFGQGTRLTVV.

The chain links TRBV9 to TRBJ1-2; perhaps TRBD1 as D (6 bases). There are 15 residues in the CDR3. Germline V gene lookup returns CDR1 SGDLS and CDR2 YYNGEE. V shed 3 bases and J shed 0 bases, with 12 bases lying between them. The CDR3 reads CASSARGVTNYGYTF. CDR3 in DNA: TGTGCCAGCAGCGCGAGGGGGGTGACTAACTATGGCTACACCTTC.

This clone was observed a few times. V usage is TRBV29-1 and J usage is TRBJ2-2; D remains unclear. V was trimmed by 4 bases and J by 5 bases, leaving 11 bases between them. CDR1 is SQVTM, CDR2 ANQGSEA, per germline. This CDR3 has 13 residues. Here the CDR3 reads CSVVPYQTGELFF. CDR3 nucleotide sequence: TGCAGCGTTGTCCCATACCAAACCGGGGAGCTGTTTTTT.

This clone was detected once. The rearrangement joins TRBV9 to TRBJ1-2, with D possibly TRBD1 on 6 matching bases. Per the germline V gene, CDR1 is SGDLS and CDR2 is YYNGEE. The CDR3 covers 12 residues. The V and J ends lost 3 bases and 8 bases respectively, with 11 bases between them. The CDR3, as DNA: TGTGCCAGCAGCGGACAGGACGGCGGCTACACCTTC. It codes for CASSGQDGGYTF.

This clone has just a few counts. This rearrangement joins TRBV27 to TRBJ2-7; D is unresolved. The V end was cut by 6 bases, the J end by 4 bases, with 22 bases between. This CDR3 region has 16 residues. CDR1 is MNHEY, CDR2 SMNVEV, per germline (reference sequence). The DNA of the CDR3 is TGTGCCAGCAGGTTCGATGAAGGTAGAGCGTCTTACGAGCAGTACTTC. Residues: CASRFDEGRASYEQYF.

V gene TRBV2 combines with J gene TRBJ2-7; 9 positions agree with TRBD2. The V and J ends lost 7 bases and 3 bases, in that order; junction bases with no gene match: 7. The CDR3 is 14 residues long. The germline V gene has CDR1 SNHLY and CDR2 FYNNEI. CDR3 amino acids: CASTPAGGNYEQYF. Written as DNA, the CDR3 is TGTGCCAGCACCCCGGCGGGAGGGAACTACGAGCAGTACTTC.

V and J are TRBV6-1 and TRBJ2-7; possible D gene TRBD1, 6 bases. Germline CDR1 is MNHNS and CDR2 is SASEGT. The CDR3 runs to 12 residues. V was clipped by 7 bases and J by 4 bases, with 11 bases between them. The CDR3 DNA follows: TGTGCCAGCATCAAGACAGGATACGAGCAGTACTTC. It encodes CASIKTGYEQYF.

The chain employs TRBV6-5 and TRBJ2-3; maybe TRBD1 (6 bases). The CDR3 contains 15 residues. The germline CDR1 and CDR2 sequences are MNHEY and SVGAGI. V dropped 4 bases and J dropped 0 bases, with 11 bases sitting between them. The CDR3 sequence is CASSLQGSSTDTQYF. For the CDR3, the DNA is TGTGCCAGCAGTTTACAGGGCTCTAGCACAGATACGCAGTATTTT.

This chain uses TRBV5-1 with TRBJ2-3; D gene ambiguous. The germline V and J ends were trimmed by 4 bases and 0 bases, with 12 bases remaining between them. The CDR3 has 15 amino acids. CDR1 and CDR2 (germline): SGHRS, YFSETQ. The CDR3 sequence: CASSPGGGSTDTQYF. CDR3 DNA: TGCGCCAGCAGCCCGGGCGGCGGCAGCACAGATACGCAGTATTTT.

Only one count was recorded for this clone. V usage is TRBV5-8 and J usage is TRBJ2-7; 7 bases fit TRBD1. The germline V gene encodes CDR1 SGHTS and CDR2 YDEGEE. The CDR3 runs 14 residues. The V segment lost 4 bases and the J segment 3 bases; nucleotides outside the gene matches: 7. DNA for the CDR3: TGTGCCAGCAGCCCCCAGGACAGGATCTACGAGCAGTACTTC. This sequence encodes CASSPQDRIYEQYF.

The chain couples TRBV6-1 to TRBJ2-7, with D perhaps being TRBD1 or TRBD2 (6 bases each). The CDR3 extends over 17 amino acids. Trimming took 2 bases from V and 3 from J, leaving 20 bases between them. Germline CDR1 is MNHNS and CDR2 is SASEGT. CDR3 sequence (DNA): TGTGCCAGCAGTGAATACTTAGTGGGGGGCGGAGTCTACGAGCAGTACTTC. Its translation is CASSEYLVGGGVYEQYF.

This chain's CDR3 is CATSRDMGLYGYTF. DNA for the CDR3: TGTGCCACCAGCAGAGATATGGGGCTCTATGGCTACACCTTC. The chain is built from TRBV15 and TRBJ1-2; tentative D call: TRBD1 (5 bases). Germline CDR1 LNHNV, CDR2 YYDKDF (reference sequence). V gave up 0 bases and J gave up 4 bases, with 9 bases separating them. The CDR3 has 14 amino acids.

V is TRBV29-1 and J is TRBJ2-7, with no clear D. Trimming removed 4 bases at V and 4 bases at J, with 11 bases between. The CDR3 covers 12 residues. Germline lookup yields CDR1 SQVTM and CDR2 ANQGSEA. CDR3 sequence (DNA): TGCAGCGTTGTGGCAGAAGGATACGAGCAGTACTTC. Residues: CSVVAEGYEQYF.

This sequence joins TRBV10-1 and TRBJ2-7; 10 positions match TRBD2. V lost 4 bases, J lost 2 bases, and 2 bases stayed unmatched. The CDR3 loop spans 14 amino acids. Germline V gene data show CDR1 as WNHNN and CDR2 as SYGVQD (reference sequence). CDR3 loop: CASSGLAGAYEQYF. The DNA for the CDR3 is TGCGCCAGCAGTGGGCTAGCGGGAGCCTACGAGCAGTACTTC.

This clone appeared once. V usage is TRBV5-1 and J usage is TRBJ1-1, with 11 bases aligning to TRBD1. Germline V gene lookup returns CDR1 SGHRS and CDR2 YFSETQ. The CDR3 consists of 14 residues. After removal of 3 bases from V and 6 bases from J, the junction contained 4 bases not matched to a gene. The CDR3 here is CASSSGTGGSEAFF. In DNA, the CDR3 is TGCGCCAGCAGCTCCGGGACAGGGGGATCTGAAGCTTTCTTT.

This clone was observed at least ten times. The rearrangement joins TRBV6-6 to TRBJ1-5; D not certain. CDR1 and CDR2 from the germline V gene are MNHNY and SVGAGI (reference sequence). Trimming took off 6 bases at V and 7 bases at J, with 13 bases between the two ends. The CDR3 length is 13 residues. CDR3 nucleotide sequence: TGTGCCAGCAGGGGTCGGAGAGAGCAGCCCCAGCATTTT. This codes for CASRGRREQPQHF.

This clone occurred a few times. This chain connects TRBV11-1 to TRBJ2-1, with 8 bases fitting TRBD2. V shed 2 bases and J 7 bases; nucleotides not matched to a gene: 10. Germline V CDR1 and CDR2: SGHAT, FQDESV (reference sequence). This CDR3 has 16 amino acids. The CDR3 is CASSLFGGGHRNEQFF. DNA of the CDR3: TGTGCCAGCAGCTTATTCGGCGGGGGGCACAGAAATGAGCAGTTCTTC.

The CDR3 loop reads CAWRLGLANPETQYF. Written as DNA, the CDR3 is TGTGCCTGGAGACTGGGACTAGCGAATCCAGAGACCCAGTACTTC. The chain employs TRBV30 and TRBJ2-5; TRBD2 agrees at 10 bases. V lost 3 bases to trimming and J lost 4 bases; unmatched junction nucleotides: 8. CDR3 size: 15 residues. Per germline, CDR1 GTSNPN and CDR2 SVGIG (reference sequence).

The CDR3 protein is CASSNTEPGHHYEQYF. In DNA form, the CDR3 reads TGTGCCAGCAGCAACACCGAACCGGGACATCACTACGAGCAGTACTTC. The gene calls are TRBV21-1 and TRBJ2-7; whether TRBD1, the table's D call, matches the DNA was not checked. TRBV21-1 is a pseudogene. The CDR3 extends over 16 amino acids.

This chain uses TRBV2 with TRBJ2-1; D tentatively reads TRBD1 or TRBD2 (5 bases each). The germline V and J ends were trimmed by 3 bases and 8 bases, with 17 bases remaining between them. The germline gives CDR1 SNHLY, CDR2 FYNNEI. The CDR3 contains 15 residues. CDR3 loop: CASSEATGALYEQFF. The CDR3 DNA reads TGTGCCAGCAGTGAGGCCACCGGGGCGCTTTATGAGCAGTTCTTC. The variable domain in full, with the rest retrieved from reference TRBV2 and TRBJ2-1, is EPEVTQTPSHQVTQMGQEVILRCVPISNHLYFYWYRQILGQKVEFLVSFYNNEISEKSEIFDDQFSVERPDGSNFTLKIRSTKLEDSAMYFCASSEATGALYEQFFGPGTRLTVL.

The gene calls are TRBV5-6 and TRBJ2-7; D possibly matches TRBD1 or TRBD2 (5 bases each). The germline CDR1 and CDR2 sequences are SGHDT and YYEEEE. The CDR3 covers 14 residues. The ends were cut back, 1 base at V and 2 bases at J, with 10 bases in the middle. As DNA, the CDR3 is TGTGCCAGCAGCTTGTCAGGGAGCACCTACGAGCAGTACTTC. This gives the protein CASSLSGSTYEQYF.

The chain is built from TRBV19 and TRBJ2-1; D might be TRBD1 (6 bases). The CDR3 is made up of 15 amino acids. Trimming stripped 4 bases from V and 1 base from J, with 11 bases between. Germline values: CDR1 LNHDA, CDR2 SQIVND (reference sequence). The chain's CDR3 is CASSTDRLSYNEQFF. The CDR3 DNA reads as TGTGCCAGTAGTACCGACAGGCTGTCCTACAATGAGCAGTTCTTC.

This clone was seen only a few times. The V gene is TRBV7-6, the J gene TRBJ2-7; 8 positions agree with TRBD1. Germline CDR1 reads SGHVS; CDR2 reads FNYEAQ. This CDR3 contains 14 residues. The J segment lost 5 bases and the V segment lost 3 bases, leaving 6 bases of the junction unmatched. The CDR3 here is CASSFGTGRDEQYF. The CDR3 region has the DNA TGTGCCAGCAGCTTTGGGACAGGCCGCGACGAGCAGTACTTC.